This TCR beta chain was recovered during a study of T cells expressing NK-cell markers. Germline values: CDR1 GTSNPN, CDR2 SVGIG (reference sequence). This CDR3 is 14 amino acids long. TCRdb re-analyzed the 5' RACE reads; it lists each CDR3 protein once, without DNA. The sample table includes 200,000 to 300,000 distinct CDR3 sequences. The sequencing input was blood T cells: a sorted CD56 or NKG2C T cell subset, CD4+ or CD8+ T cells, or bulk PBMC T cells (not recorded which). The V and J genes are TRBV30 and TRBJ2-5; no DNA is available, so the TRBD2 call from TCRdb remains unchecked. The TCR was taken from a man between 18 and 35 years old in good health. CDR3 sequence reads: CAWRRGSLGETQYF.